The 32 T cell receptor beta chains below come from one sample, sequenced in a study of T cell responses to AZD1222 COVID-19 vaccine. Sequencing was performed with immunoSEQ multiplex PCR; in TCRdb, only in-frame clones are kept and a portion is missing. Of about 150,000 clones detected, 90% appear once; the ten largest clones hold about 1.4%. Source: peripheral blood, taken 28 days after the second AZD1222 dose. The receptors were gathered from an adult who received the AZD1222 COVID-19 vaccine.

V is TRBV6-5 and J is TRBJ2-3; D gene uncertain. The germline CDR1 and CDR2 sequences are MNHEY and SVGAGI. Trimming removed 2 bases from V and 2 bases from J, with 8 bases in between. The length of the CDR3 is 14 residues. This chain's CDR3 is CASSYSLSTDTQYF. CDR3 in DNA: TGTGCCAGCAGTTACAGCCTGTCCACAGATACGCAGTATTTT.

J is TRBJ1-1 and V is TRBV6-5; TRBD1 is a possible D gene (5 bases). Trimming cost V 0 bases and J 6 bases, with 8 bases left between them. The CDR3 contains 13 residues. Germline values: CDR1 MNHEY, CDR2 SVGAGI. CDR3 protein: CASSYSAGPEAFF. As DNA, the CDR3 is TGTGCCAGCAGTTACTCGGCGGGGCCTGAAGCTTTCTTT.

The genes are TRBV6-5 and TRBJ1-1; D gene ambiguous. The CDR3 consists of 13 residues. V lost 4 bases to trimming and J lost 0 bases, with 6 bases between them. Germline assignment: CDR1 MNHEY and CDR2 SVGAGI. DNA for the CDR3: TGTGCCAGCAGTTCTCGGTTGAACACTGAAGCTTTCTTT. It translates to CASSSRLNTEAFF.

This clone was recorded once. The rearrangement links TRBV2 to TRBJ1-1; D is possibly TRBD1 (5 bases). Trimming removed 0 bases from V and 3 bases from J, with 8 bases in between. Per germline, CDR1 SNHLY and CDR2 FYNNEI. There are 14 residues in the CDR3. In nucleotides, the CDR3 is TGTGCCAGCAGTGAAGCGGGACCGGACACTGAAGCTTTCTTT. This encodes CASSEAGPDTEAFF.

J is TRBJ2-7 and V is TRBV4-1; a possible D gene is TRBD1 (6 bases). The CDR3 runs to 15 residues. V lost 0 bases to trimming and J lost 4 bases, with 13 bases between them. Per germline, CDR1 MGHRA and CDR2 YSYEKL. Written as DNA, the CDR3 is TGCGCCAGCAGCCAAGAGGGGTTAGGGGGTTACGAGCAGTACTTC. Translated, it gives CASSQEGLGGYEQYF.

The sample holds one count of this clone. This chain uses TRBV7-2 with TRBJ2-3; 14 bases match TRBD2. CDR1 and CDR2 (germline): SGHTA, FQGNSA. Trimming cost V 5 bases and J 3 bases; bases outside gene matches: 10. The CDR3 spans 18 residues. The CDR3 loop reads CASSLNEGLAGGTDTQYF. As DNA, the CDR3 is TGTGCCAGCAGCCTCAATGAAGGACTAGCGGGGGGTACAGATACGCAGTATTTT.

This CDR3 is CASSIRGEAFF. The CDR3 DNA reads TGTGCCAGTAGTATCAGGGGAGAAGCTTTCTTT. The genes are TRBV19 and TRBJ1-1, with D possibly TRBD1 on 6 matching bases. The CDR3 sequence is 11 residues long. The germline V gene has CDR1 LNHDA and CDR2 SQIVND (reference sequence). V was shortened by 3 bases and J by 8 bases, with 7 bases between the two germline ends.

The chain couples TRBV12-5 to TRBJ1-2; the match to TRBD1 covers 8 bases. Looked up from germline, CDR1 is LGHNT and CDR2 is FRNRAP. The ends lost 4 bases at V and 5 bases at J; junction bases unmatched: 3. The CDR3 runs to 13 residues. CDR3 nucleotides: TGTGCTAGTGGTTGGACAGGGAATTATGGCTACACCTTC. Its protein is CASGWTGNYGYTF.

The CDR3 region has the DNA TGTGCCATCAGTGAGTCGTCCCCGACGGGCAGGAGTGGGGAGCAGTACTTC. Protein sequence: CAISESSPTGRSGEQYF. This chain joins TRBV10-3 and TRBJ2-7; D is unclear. With 0 bases removed from V and 7 bases from J, the gap between germline ends came to 22 bases. CDR1 is ENHRY, CDR2 SYGVKD, per germline. This CDR3 spans 17 amino acids.

In DNA, the CDR3 is TGCGCCAGCAGCCCCGGGACAGTTCTATCCTACGAGCAGTACTTC. Translating it yields CASSPGTVLSYEQYF. The chain uses TRBV5-1 and TRBJ2-7; 7 bases agree with TRBD1. V was pared by 4 bases and J by 1 base, with 8 bases of the junction left unmatched. The V gene's germline CDR1 is SGHRS and CDR2 YFSETQ. This CDR3 comprises 15 residues.

V usage is TRBV4-1 and J usage is TRBJ2-7; the match to TRBD1 covers 7 bases. The germline gives CDR1 MGHRA, CDR2 YSYEKL. V gave up 0 bases and J gave up 7 bases; unmatched junction bases: 9. CDR3 length: 15 amino acids. The chain's CDR3 is CASSQDRGQSWEQYF. In nucleotides, the CDR3 is TGCGCCAGCAGCCAAGACCGGGGACAGTCCTGGGAGCAGTACTTC.

V usage is TRBV25-1 and J usage is TRBJ1-5; D unclear. V was pared by 6 bases and J by 3 bases, with 12 bases between. CDR1 and CDR2 from the germline V gene are MGHDK and SYGVNS. This CDR3 comprises 14 residues. The CDR3 region is CASRSQDLNQPQHF. In DNA, the CDR3 is TGTGCCAGCAGGTCCCAGGACCTCAATCAGCCCCAGCATTTT.

The rearrangement joins TRBV9 to TRBJ1-6; D call uncertain. V shed 0 bases and J shed 8 bases, with 6 bases lying between them. The CDR3 consists of 13 residues. The germline CDR1 and CDR2 sequences are SGDLS and YYNGEE. Here the CDR3 reads CASSVDEDSPLHF. CDR3 coding DNA: TGTGCCAGCAGCGTAGATGAGGATTCACCCCTCCACTTT.

The CDR3 coding sequence is TGTGCCAGTAGTGGACAGGGGGCTGGGGCCAACGTCCTGACTTTC. Translation: CASSGQGAGANVLTF. The V and J genes are TRBV19 and TRBJ2-6; TRBD1 agrees at 10 bases. Germline V gene sequence: CDR1 LNHDA, CDR2 SQIVND (reference sequence). V was pared by 5 bases and J by 2 bases, with 0 bases of the junction left unmatched. This CDR3 region has 15 residues.

The gene calls are TRBV6-4 and TRBJ2-2; D might be TRBD2 (6 bases). Trimming pared 5 bases from V and 7 bases from J, leaving 8 bases between. Germline CDR1 reads MRHNA; CDR2 reads SNTAGT. The CDR3 loop spans 12 amino acids. The CDR3 nucleotides are TGTGCCAGCAGTCGGCGGGACGGGGAGCTGTTTTTT. This sequence encodes CASSRRDGELFF.

This clone showed up just once. The chain has TRBV7-9 and TRBJ1-1; D uncertain. CDR1 SEHNR and CDR2 FQNEAQ come from the germline V gene (reference sequence). This CDR3 contains 15 residues. The V gene lost 3 bases and the J gene lost 1 base, with 12 bases spanning the gap. The DNA for the CDR3 is TGTGCCAGCAGCTTTGGCCGGGCAGGGAACACTGAAGCTTTCTTT. It translates to CASSFGRAGNTEAFF.

J is TRBJ1-5 and V is TRBV18; D unclear. V lost 3 bases, J lost 0 bases, and 9 bases lay in between. Germline CDR1 and CDR2: KGHSH and LQKENI. The CDR3 has 15 residues. The chain's CDR3 is CASSPKTGSNQPQHF. The CDR3 region has the DNA TGTGCCAGCTCACCGAAGACGGGTAGCAATCAGCCCCAGCATTTT.

V gene TRBV10-3 combines with J gene TRBJ2-1, with 7 bases that match TRBD2. CDR3 length: 11 amino acids. Germline trimming cut 6 bases from V and 10 bases from J; bases unmatched to any gene: 3. The germline V gene has CDR1 ENHRY and CDR2 SYGVKD. CDR3 residues: CAISSLAEQFF. The CDR3 nucleotides read TGTGCCATCAGCTCACTAGCGGAGCAGTTCTTC.

The V and J genes are TRBV19 and TRBJ1-5; perhaps TRBD1 as D (5 bases). This CDR3 has 15 amino acids. V was pared by 1 base and J by 0 bases, with 7 bases between. The germline V gene encodes CDR1 LNHDA and CDR2 SQIVND (reference sequence). CDR3 DNA: TGTGCCAGTAGTATAGTAGGGGATAGCAATCAGCCCCAGCATTTT. As protein: CASSIVGDSNQPQHF.

The chain combines TRBV3-1 (or the pseudogene TRBV3-2) with TRBJ2-1; TRBD2 might be the D (6 bases). Germline CDR1 LGHDT, CDR2 YNNKEL (reference sequence). The germline V and J ends were trimmed by 1 base and 3 bases, with 16 bases remaining between them. The CDR3 spans 17 residues. CDR3 sequence reads: CASSQGRGSQSYNEQFF. CDR3 coding DNA: TGTGCCAGCAGCCAAGGCCGGGGGTCCCAGAGCTACAATGAGCAGTTCTTC.

This clone was counted once. The genes are TRBV10-3 and TRBJ2-2; the match to TRBD1 covers 8 bases. From germline, CDR1 is ENHRY and CDR2 SYGVKD. This CDR3 is built from 20 residues. V gave up 0 bases and J gave up 1 base; unmatched junction bases: 13. The CDR3 loop is CAISESGPTDRGKNTGELFF. For the CDR3, the DNA is TGTGCCATCAGTGAGTCAGGGCCCACCGACAGGGGCAAGAACACCGGGGAGCTGTTTTTT.

The V and J genes are TRBV7-9 and TRBJ1-6; D is possibly TRBD1 (5 bases). V was shortened by 2 bases and J by 0 bases, with 11 bases between the two germline ends. Germline CDR1 and CDR2: SEHNR and FQNEAQ (reference sequence). The CDR3 totals 17 residues. The CDR3 sequence is CASSLRPGSSYNSPLHF. The DNA for the CDR3 is TGTGCCAGCAGCTTAAGGCCAGGGAGCTCCTATAATTCACCCCTCCACTTT.

The chain combines TRBV18 with TRBJ1-2; a possible D gene is TRBD1 (5 bases). There are 13 residues in the CDR3. Germline CDR1 KGHSH, CDR2 LQKENI. V gave up 2 bases and J gave up 6 bases, with 10 bases separating them. The CDR3 sequence: CASSPAGLDGYTF. The CDR3 DNA reads TGTGCCAGCTCACCAGCAGGGTTGGATGGCTACACCTTC.

The chain combines TRBV29-1 with TRBJ1-2; D possibly corresponds to TRBD1 (5 bases). The CDR3 sequence is 13 residues long. From germline, CDR1 is SQVTM and CDR2 ANQGSEA. V lost 1 base and J 7 bases, leaving 13 bases between the germline ends. CDR3 loop: CSVEVGGAGGYTF. The CDR3, as DNA: TGCAGCGTTGAAGTGGGAGGGGCGGGTGGCTACACCTTC.

V gene TRBV6-1 combines with J gene TRBJ1-4; D gene unclear. V was shortened by 1 base and J by 5 bases, with 20 bases between the two germline ends. This CDR3 has 18 residues. The germline V gene encodes CDR1 MNHNS and CDR2 SASEGT. The CDR3 region has the DNA TGTGCCAGCAGTGAAGACGTATGGGCACTCTCTCTGAATGAAAAACTGTTTTTT. It codes for CASSEDVWALSLNEKLFF.

The gene calls are TRBV11-2 and TRBJ2-2, with 10 bases aligning to TRBD2. V gave up 5 bases and J gave up 5 bases; unmatched junction bases: 8. Germline loops: CDR1 SGHAT, CDR2 FQNNGV. The CDR3 runs to 16 residues. In DNA, the CDR3 is TGTGCCAGCAGCCCCATAGCGGGAGGCTATACCGGGGAGCTGTTTTTT. Translated: CASSPIAGGYTGELFF.

The chain has TRBV3-1 (or the pseudogene TRBV3-2) and TRBJ1-1; D gene uncertain. The length of the CDR3 is 14 residues. Germline assignment: CDR1 LGHDT and CDR2 YNNKEL (reference sequence). V lost 4 bases to trimming and J lost 1 base, with 10 bases between them. CDR3 DNA sequence: TGTGCCAGCAGCCGGCGAAGGTCGAACACTGAAGCTTTCTTT. It codes for CASSRRRSNTEAFF.

The genes are TRBV18 and TRBJ1-2; 7 bases are a match to TRBD1. With 3 bases clipped from V and 5 bases from J, the junction kept 9 bases outside the gene matches. Germline lookup yields CDR1 KGHSH and CDR2 LQKENI. This CDR3 comprises 15 residues. In DNA, the CDR3 is TGTGCCAGCTCACCTCCGGGACAGAGAACTTATGGCTACACCTTC. Amino acids: CASSPPGQRTYGYTF.

Worth noting for this clone: Other nucleotide sequences in the sample specify the same CDR3. The chain carries TRBV11-2 and TRBJ2-7; 10 nucleotides agree with TRBD2. CDR1 SGHAT and CDR2 FQNNGV come from the germline V gene. The length of the CDR3 is 16 residues. V gave up 1 base and J gave up 0 bases; unmatched junction bases: 3. This CDR3 is CASSLVGLAASYEQYF. CDR3 nucleotides: TGTGCCAGCAGCTTAGTCGGACTAGCGGCCTCCTACGAGCAGTACTTC.

This clone occurred a few times. The chain links TRBV3-1 (or the pseudogene TRBV3-2) to TRBJ2-3; 7 bases map to TRBD1. The germline CDR1 and CDR2 sequences are LGHDT and YNNKEL (reference sequence). This CDR3 has 13 residues. V was clipped by 2 bases and J by 6 bases; unmatched bases: 2. DNA of the CDR3: TGTGCCAGCAGCCAAACACAGGGGGATACGCAGTATTTT. Its protein product is CASSQTQGDTQYF.

This chain connects TRBV18 to TRBJ2-7, with 8 bases that match TRBD1. This CDR3 is built from 16 residues. Trimming cost V 6 bases and J 4 bases; bases outside gene matches: 14. Germline-derived CDR1 and CDR2 are KGHSH and LQKENI. The CDR3 loop reads CASSPKVGTGIYEQYF. CDR3 nucleotides: TGTGCCAGCTCTCCCAAAGTTGGGACAGGTATTTACGAGCAGTACTTC.

This clone was observed a few times. The chain joins TRBV6-5 to TRBJ1-2; D possibly corresponds to TRBD1 (5 bases). Trimming pared 1 base from V and 4 bases from J, leaving 10 bases between. This CDR3 is built from 14 residues. Germline lookup yields CDR1 MNHEY and CDR2 SVGAGI. The CDR3 DNA reads TGTGCCAGCAGTTACTTGACGGGGCGCTATGGCTACACCTTC. Its translation is CASSYLTGRYGYTF.